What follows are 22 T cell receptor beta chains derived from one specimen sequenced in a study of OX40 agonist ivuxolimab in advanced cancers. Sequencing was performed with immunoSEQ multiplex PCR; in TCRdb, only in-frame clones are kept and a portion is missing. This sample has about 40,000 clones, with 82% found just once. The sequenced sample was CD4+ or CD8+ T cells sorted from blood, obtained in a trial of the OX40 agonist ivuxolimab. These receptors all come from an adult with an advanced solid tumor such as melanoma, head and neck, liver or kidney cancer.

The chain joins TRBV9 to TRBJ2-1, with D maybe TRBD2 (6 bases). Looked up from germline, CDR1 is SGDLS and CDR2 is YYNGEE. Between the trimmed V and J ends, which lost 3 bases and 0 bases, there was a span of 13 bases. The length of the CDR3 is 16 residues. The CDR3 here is CASSASSVSSYNEQFF. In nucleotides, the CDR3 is TGTGCCAGCAGCGCCTCTAGCGTCAGCTCCTACAATGAGCAGTTCTTC.

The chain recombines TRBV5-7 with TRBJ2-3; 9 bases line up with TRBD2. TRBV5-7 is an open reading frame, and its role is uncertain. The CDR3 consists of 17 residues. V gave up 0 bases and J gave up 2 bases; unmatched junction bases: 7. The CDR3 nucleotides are TGTGCCAGCAGCTTGGCCGGGGGCGGGGGGGCCACAGATACGCAGTATTTT. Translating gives CASSLAGGGGATDTQYF.

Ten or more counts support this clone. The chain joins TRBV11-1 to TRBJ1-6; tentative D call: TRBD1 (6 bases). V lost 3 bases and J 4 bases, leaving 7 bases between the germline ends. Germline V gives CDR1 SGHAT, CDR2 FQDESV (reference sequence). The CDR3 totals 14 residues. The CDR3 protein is CASSLGTYNSPLHF. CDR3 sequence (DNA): TGTGCCAGCAGCTTGGGGACATATAATTCACCCCTCCACTTT.

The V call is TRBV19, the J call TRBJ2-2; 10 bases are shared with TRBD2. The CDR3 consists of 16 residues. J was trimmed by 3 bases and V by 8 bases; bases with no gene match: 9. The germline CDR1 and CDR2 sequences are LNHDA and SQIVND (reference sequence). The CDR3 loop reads CASGERGGAYTGELFF. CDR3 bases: TGTGCCAGTGGGGAGCGGGGGGGCGCGTACACCGGGGAGCTGTTTTTT.

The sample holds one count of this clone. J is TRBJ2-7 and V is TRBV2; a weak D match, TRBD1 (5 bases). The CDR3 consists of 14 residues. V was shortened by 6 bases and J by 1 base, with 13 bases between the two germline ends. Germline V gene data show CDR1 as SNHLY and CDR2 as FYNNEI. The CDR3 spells CASRETTGSYEQYF. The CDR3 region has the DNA TGTGCCAGCAGAGAGACAACAGGTTCCTACGAGCAGTACTTC.

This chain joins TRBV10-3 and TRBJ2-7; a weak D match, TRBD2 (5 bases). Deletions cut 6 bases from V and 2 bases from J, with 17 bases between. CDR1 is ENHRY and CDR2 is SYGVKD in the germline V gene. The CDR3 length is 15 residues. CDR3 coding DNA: TGTGCCATCAGATCCCAGGATGGAGGTGCCTACGAGCAGTACTTC. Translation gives CAIRSQDGGAYEQYF.

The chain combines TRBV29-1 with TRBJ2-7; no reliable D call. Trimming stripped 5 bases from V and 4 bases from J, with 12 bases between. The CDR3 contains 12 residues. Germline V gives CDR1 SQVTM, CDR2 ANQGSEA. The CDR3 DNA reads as TGCAGCGTTCGGGTTTTGATGTACGAGCAGTACTTC. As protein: CSVRVLMYEQYF.

The CDR3: CAWRGDSPYEQYF. The CDR3 coding sequence is TGTGCCTGGAGGGGGGACAGCCCTTACGAGCAGTACTTC. The chain couples TRBV30 to TRBJ2-5, with 7 bases identical to TRBD1. The J call may not be correct, given that the DNA end is closer to TRBJ2-7. Germline V gives CDR1 GTSNPN, CDR2 SVGIG (reference sequence). The CDR3 is made up of 13 amino acids.

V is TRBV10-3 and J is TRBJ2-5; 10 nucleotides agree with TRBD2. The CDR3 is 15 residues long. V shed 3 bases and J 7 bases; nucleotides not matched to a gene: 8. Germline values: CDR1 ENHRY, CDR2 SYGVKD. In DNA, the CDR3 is TGTGCCATCAGTGAAAGCGGGGGGGCCAGTGGGACCCAGTACTTC. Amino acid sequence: CAISESGGASGTQYF.

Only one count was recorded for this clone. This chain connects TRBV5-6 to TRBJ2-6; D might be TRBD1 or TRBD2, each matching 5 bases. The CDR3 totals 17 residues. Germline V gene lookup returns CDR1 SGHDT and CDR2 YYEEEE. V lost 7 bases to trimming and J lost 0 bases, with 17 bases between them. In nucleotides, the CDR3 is TGTGCCAGCTGCCAAACAGGTGGGGGCTCTGGGGCCAACGTCCTGACTTTC. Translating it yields CASCQTGGGSGANVLTF.

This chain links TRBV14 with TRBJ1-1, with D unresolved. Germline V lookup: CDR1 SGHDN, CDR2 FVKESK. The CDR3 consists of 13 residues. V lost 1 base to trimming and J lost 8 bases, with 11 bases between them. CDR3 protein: CASSQVRGYEAFF. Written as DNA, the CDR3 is TGTGCCAGCAGCCAAGTTCGGGGTTACGAAGCTTTCTTT.

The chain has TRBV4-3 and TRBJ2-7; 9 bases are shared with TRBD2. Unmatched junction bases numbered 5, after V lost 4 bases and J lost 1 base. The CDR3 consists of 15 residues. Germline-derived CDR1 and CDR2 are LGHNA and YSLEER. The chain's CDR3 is CASSLTTSGSYEQYF. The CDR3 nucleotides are TGCGCCAGCAGCCTAACGACTAGCGGATCCTACGAGCAGTACTTC.

CDR3 in DNA: TGTGCCAGCATCCCAGAGGGGTCCTCCTACAATGAGCAGTTCTTC. Protein sequence: CASIPEGSSYNEQFF. This sequence joins TRBV7-9 and TRBJ2-1; D assignment may be TRBD1 or TRBD2 (5 bases each). The CDR3 loop spans 15 amino acids. V lost 7 bases, J lost 0 bases, and 13 bases lay in between. Germline V gene lookup returns CDR1 SEHNR and CDR2 FQNEAQ (reference sequence).

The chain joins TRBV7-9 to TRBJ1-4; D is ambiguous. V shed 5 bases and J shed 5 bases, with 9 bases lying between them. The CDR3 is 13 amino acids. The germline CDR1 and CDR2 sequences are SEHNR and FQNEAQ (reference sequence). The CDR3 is CASSPEGNEKLFF. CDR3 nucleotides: TGTGCCAGCAGCCCCGAGGGAAATGAAAAACTGTTTTTT.

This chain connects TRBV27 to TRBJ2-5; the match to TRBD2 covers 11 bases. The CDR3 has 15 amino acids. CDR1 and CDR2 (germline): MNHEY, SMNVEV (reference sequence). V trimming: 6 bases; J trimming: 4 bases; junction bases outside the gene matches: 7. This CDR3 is CASSTLAGAGETQYF. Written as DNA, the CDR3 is TGTGCCAGCAGCACACTAGCGGGGGCTGGAGAGACCCAGTACTTC.

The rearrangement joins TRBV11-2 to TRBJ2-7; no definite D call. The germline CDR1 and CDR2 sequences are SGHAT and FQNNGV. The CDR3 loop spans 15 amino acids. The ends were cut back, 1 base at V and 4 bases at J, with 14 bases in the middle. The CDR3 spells CASSLAPRSLYEQYF. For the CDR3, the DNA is TGTGCCAGCAGCTTAGCTCCTCGTTCCCTTTACGAGCAGTACTTC. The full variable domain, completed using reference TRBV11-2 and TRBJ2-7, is EAGVAQSPRYKIIEKRQSVAFWCNPISGHATLYWYQQILGQGPKLLIQFQNNGVVDDSQLPKDRFSAERLKGVDSTLKIQPAKLEDSAVYLCASSLAPRSLYEQYFGPGTRLTVT.

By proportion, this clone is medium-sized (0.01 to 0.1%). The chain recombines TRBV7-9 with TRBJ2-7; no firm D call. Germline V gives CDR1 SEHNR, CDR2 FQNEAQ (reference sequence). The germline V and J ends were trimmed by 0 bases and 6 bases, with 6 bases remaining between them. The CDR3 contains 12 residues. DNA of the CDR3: TGTGCCAGCAGCTTAGCAGGCCTCGAGCAGTACTTC. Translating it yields CASSLAGLEQYF.

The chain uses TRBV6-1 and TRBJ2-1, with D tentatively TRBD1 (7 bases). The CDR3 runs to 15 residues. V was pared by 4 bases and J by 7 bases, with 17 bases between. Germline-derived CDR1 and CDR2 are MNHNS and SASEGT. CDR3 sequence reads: CASSVQGEAGNEQFF. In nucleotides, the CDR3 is TGTGCCAGCAGTGTCCAGGGGGAGGCCGGGAATGAGCAGTTCTTC.

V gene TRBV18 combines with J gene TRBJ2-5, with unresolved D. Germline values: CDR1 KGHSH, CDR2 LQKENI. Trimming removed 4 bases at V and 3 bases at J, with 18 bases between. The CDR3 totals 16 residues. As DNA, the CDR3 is TGTGCCAGCTCACAAACGGTAGTAGACCCGGAAGAGACCCAGTACTTC. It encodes CASSQTVVDPEETQYF.

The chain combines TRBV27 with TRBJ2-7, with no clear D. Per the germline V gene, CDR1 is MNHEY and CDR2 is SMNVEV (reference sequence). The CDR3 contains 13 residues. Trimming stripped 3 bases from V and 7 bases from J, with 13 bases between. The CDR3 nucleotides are TGTGCCAGCAGTTTCTCCGGGCCATCTGAGCAGTACTTC. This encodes CASSFSGPSEQYF.

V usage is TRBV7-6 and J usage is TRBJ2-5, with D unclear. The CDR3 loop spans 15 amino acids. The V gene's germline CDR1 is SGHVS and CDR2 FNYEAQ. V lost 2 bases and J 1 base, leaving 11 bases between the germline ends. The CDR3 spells CASSLRAALQETQYF. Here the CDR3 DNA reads TGTGCCAGCAGCTTAAGAGCAGCCCTCCAAGAGACCCAGTACTTC.

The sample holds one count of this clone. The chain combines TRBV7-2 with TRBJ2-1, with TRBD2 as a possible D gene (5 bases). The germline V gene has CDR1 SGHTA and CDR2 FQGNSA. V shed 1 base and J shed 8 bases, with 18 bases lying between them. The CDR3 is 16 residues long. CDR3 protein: CASSLVFGERWDEQFF. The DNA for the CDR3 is TGTGCCAGCAGCTTAGTTTTCGGGGAGAGGTGGGATGAGCAGTTCTTC. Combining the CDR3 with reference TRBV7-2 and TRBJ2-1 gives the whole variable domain GAGVSQSPSNKVTEKGKDVELRCDPISGHTALYWYRQSLGQGLEFLIYFQGNSAPDKSGLPSDRFSAERTGGSVSTLTIQRTQQEDSAVYLCASSLVFGERWDEQFFGPGTRLTVL.